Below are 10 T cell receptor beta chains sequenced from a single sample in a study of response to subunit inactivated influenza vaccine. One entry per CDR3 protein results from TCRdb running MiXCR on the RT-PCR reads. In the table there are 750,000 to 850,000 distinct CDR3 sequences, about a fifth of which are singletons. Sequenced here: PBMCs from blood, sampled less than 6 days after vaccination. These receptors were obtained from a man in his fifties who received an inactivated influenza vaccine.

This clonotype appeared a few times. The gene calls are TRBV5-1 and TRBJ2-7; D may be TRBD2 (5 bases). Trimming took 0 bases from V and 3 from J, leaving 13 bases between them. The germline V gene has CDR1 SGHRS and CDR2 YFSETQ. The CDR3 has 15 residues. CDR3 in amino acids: CASSLVVGAVYEQYF. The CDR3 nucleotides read TGCGCCAGCAGCTTGGTGGTGGGAGCGGTCTACGAGCAGTACTTC.

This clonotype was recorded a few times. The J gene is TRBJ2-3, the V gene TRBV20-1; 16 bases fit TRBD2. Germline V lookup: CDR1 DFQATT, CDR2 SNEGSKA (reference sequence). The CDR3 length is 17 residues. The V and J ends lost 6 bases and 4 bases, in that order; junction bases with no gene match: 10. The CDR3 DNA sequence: TGCAGTGCGCAATCCGGGACTAGCGGGAGGGGGCCAGATACGCAGTATTTT. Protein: CSAQSGTSGRGPDTQYF.

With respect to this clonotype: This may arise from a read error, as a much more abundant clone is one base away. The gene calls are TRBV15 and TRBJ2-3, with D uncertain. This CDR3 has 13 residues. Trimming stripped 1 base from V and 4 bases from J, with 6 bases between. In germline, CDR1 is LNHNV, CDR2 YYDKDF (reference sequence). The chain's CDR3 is CATSRATADTQYF. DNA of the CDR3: TGTGCCACCAGCAGAGCGACTGCAGATACGCAGTATTTT.

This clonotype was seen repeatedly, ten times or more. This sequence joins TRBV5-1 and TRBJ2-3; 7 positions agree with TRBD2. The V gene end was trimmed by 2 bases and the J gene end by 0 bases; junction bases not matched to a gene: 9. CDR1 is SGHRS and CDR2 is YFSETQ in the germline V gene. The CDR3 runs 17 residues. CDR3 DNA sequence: TGCGCCAGCAGCTTAGGTTTCTTTAGCGGGAGCACAGATACGCAGTATTTT. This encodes CASSLGFFSGSTDTQYF.

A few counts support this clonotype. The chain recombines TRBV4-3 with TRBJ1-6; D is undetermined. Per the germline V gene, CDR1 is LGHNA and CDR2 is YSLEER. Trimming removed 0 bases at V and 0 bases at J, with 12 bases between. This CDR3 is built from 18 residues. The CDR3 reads CASSQEALRSSYNSPLHF. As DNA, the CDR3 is TGCGCCAGCAGCCAAGAGGCCCTAAGAAGCTCCTATAATTCACCCCTCCACTTT.

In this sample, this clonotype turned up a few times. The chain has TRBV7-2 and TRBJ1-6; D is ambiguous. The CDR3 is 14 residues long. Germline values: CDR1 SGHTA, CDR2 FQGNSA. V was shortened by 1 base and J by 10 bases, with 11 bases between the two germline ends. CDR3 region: CASSLVTPESPLHF. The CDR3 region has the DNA TGTGCCAGCAGCTTAGTCACACCAGAGTCACCCCTCCACTTT. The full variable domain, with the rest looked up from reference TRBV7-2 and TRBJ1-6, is GAGVSQSPSNKVTEKGKDVELRCDPISGHTALYWYRQSLGQGLEFLIYFQGNSAPDKSGLPSDRFSAERTGGSVSTLTIQRTQQEDSAVYLCASSLVTPESPLHFGNGTRLTVT.

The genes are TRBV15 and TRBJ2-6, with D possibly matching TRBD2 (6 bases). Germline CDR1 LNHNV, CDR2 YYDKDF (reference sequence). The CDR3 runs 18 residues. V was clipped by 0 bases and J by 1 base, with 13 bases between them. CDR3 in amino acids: CATSRDRGFSSGANVLTF. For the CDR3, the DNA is TGTGCCACCAGCAGAGATCGGGGGTTTTCGTCTGGGGCCAACGTCCTGACTTTC.

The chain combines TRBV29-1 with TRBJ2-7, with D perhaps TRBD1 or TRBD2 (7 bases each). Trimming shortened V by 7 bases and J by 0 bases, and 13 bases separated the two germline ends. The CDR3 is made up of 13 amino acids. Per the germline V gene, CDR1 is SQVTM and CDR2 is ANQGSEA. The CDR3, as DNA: TGCAGCGCAGGGGGGGGAGACTCCTACGAGCAGTACTTC. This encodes CSAGGGDSYEQYF.

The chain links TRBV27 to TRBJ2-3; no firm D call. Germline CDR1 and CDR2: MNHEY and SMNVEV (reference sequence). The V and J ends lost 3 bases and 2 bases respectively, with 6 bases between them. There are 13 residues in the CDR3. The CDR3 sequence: CASSFMTTDTQYF. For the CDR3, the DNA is TGTGCCAGCAGTTTTATGACCACAGATACGCAGTATTTT.

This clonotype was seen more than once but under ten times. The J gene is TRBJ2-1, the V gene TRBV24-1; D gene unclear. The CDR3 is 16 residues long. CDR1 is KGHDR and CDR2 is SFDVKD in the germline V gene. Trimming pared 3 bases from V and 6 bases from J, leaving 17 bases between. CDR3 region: CATSDPRYAVGNEQFF. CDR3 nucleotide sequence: TGTGCCACCAGTGATCCACGATATGCGGTGGGCAATGAGCAGTTCTTC.